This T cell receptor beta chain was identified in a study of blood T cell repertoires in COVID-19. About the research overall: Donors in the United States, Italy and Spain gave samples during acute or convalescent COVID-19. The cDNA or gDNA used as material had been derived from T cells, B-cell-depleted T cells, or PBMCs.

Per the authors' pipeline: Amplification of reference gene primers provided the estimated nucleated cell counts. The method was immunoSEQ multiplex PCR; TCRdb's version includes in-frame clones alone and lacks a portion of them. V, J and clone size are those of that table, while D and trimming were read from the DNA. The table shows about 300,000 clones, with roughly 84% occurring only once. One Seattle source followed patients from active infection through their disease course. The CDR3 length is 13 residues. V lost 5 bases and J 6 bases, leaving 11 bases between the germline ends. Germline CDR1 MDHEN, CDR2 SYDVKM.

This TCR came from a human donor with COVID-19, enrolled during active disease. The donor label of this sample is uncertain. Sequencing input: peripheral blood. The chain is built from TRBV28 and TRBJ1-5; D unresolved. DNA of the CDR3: TGTGCCAGCAGTGTCGTGGGAGGTCAGCCCCAGCATTTT. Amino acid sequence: CASSVVGGQPQHF.